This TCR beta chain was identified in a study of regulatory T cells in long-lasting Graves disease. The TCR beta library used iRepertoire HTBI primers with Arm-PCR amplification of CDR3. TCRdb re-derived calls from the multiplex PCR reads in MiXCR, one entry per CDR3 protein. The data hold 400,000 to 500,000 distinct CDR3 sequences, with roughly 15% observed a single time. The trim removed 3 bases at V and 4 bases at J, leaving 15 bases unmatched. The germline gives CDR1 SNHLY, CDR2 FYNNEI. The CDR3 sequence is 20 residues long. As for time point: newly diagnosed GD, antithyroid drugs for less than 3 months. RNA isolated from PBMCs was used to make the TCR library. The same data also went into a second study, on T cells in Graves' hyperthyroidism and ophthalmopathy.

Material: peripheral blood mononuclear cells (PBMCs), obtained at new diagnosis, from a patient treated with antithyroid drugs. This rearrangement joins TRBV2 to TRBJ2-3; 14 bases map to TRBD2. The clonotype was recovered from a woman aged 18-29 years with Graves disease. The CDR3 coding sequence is TGTGCCAGCAGTGACTTGAGGGGCACCGGGACTAGCGGGAGAGCAGATACGCAGTATTTT. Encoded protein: CASSDLRGTGTSGRADTQYF.